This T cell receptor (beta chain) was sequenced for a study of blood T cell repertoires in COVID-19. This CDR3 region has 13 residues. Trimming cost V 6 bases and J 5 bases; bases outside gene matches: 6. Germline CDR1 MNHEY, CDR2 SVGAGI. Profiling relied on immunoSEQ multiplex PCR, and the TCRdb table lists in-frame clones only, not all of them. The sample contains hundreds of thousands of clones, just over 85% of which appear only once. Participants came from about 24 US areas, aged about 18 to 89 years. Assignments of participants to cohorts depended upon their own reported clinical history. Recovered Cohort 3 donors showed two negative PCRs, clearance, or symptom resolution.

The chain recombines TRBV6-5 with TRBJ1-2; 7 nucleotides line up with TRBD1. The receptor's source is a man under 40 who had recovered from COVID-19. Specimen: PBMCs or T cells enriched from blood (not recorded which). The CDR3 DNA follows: TGTGCCAGCAGCTGGGGACAGCGATATGGCTACACCTTC. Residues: CASSWGQRYGYTF.